These 26 T cell receptor beta chains were sequenced from one sample in a study of early T cells in non-severe SARS-CoV-2 infection. From the 5' RACE reads, TCRdb called clonotypes with MiXCR, one entry per CDR3 protein. The data show 35,000 to 50,000 distinct CDR3 sequences, with less than 30% seen just once and about 4.6% held by the top ten. The material sequenced was whole blood, taken at baseline. The source of these receptors is an adult who was a healthcare worker with PCR-confirmed SARS-CoV-2 infection or an uninfected control (not recorded which).

V and J are TRBV5-1 and TRBJ2-5; D remains ambiguous. Trimming shortened V by 4 bases and J by 0 bases, and 4 bases separated the two germline ends. The CDR3 is 12 amino acids. Germline V gene data show CDR1 as SGHRS and CDR2 as YFSETQ. CDR3 coding DNA: TGCGCCAGCAGCCTTTACCAAGAGACCCAGTACTTC. Its protein is CASSLYQETQYF.

This chain connects TRBV4-1 to TRBJ2-5; 11 nucleotides line up with TRBD2. J gave up 4 bases and V 4 bases, and 11 bases lay outside the gene matches. The CDR3 contains 17 residues. CDR1 MGHRA and CDR2 YSYEKL come from the germline V gene. CDR3 amino acids: CASSRLFSGGAGETQYF. In nucleotides, the CDR3 is TGCGCCAGCAGCCGCCTATTTAGCGGGGGGGCCGGAGAGACCCAGTACTTC.

CDR3 loop: CASSPGGSMGYEQYF. The CDR3 coding sequence is TGTGCCAGCAGCCCCGGTGGGTCGATGGGATACGAGCAGTACTTC. The chain has TRBV6-5 and TRBJ2-7; D is uncertain. The CDR3 has 15 amino acids. The V and J ends lost 6 bases and 4 bases respectively, with 19 bases between them. CDR1 and CDR2 (germline): MNHEY, SVGAGI.

The gene calls are TRBV3-1 and TRBJ2-1; possibly TRBD2 for D (6 bases). The CDR3 covers 15 residues. CDR1 and CDR2 (germline): LGHDT, YNNKEL (reference sequence). Trimming shortened V by 0 bases and J by 3 bases, and 9 bases separated the two germline ends. In nucleotides, the CDR3 is TGTGCCAGCAGCCAAGATACGGGGGTCTACAATGAGCAGTTCTTC. This encodes CASSQDTGVYNEQFF.

The gene calls are TRBV6-4 and TRBJ2-3, with 13 nucleotides matching TRBD2. This CDR3 has 20 amino acids. Germline V CDR1 and CDR2: MRHNA, SNTAGT. Unmatched junction bases numbered 12, after V lost 0 bases and J lost 3 bases. For the CDR3, the DNA is TGTGCCAGCAGTGACTCGACTAGCGGGGGGACTACACAAGGGACAGATACGCAGTATTTT. This encodes CASSDSTSGGTTQGTDTQYF.

The CDR3 here is CASSSTGTGYHEQYF. The CDR3 DNA sequence: TGTGCCAGCAGCTCGACCGGGACAGGGTACCACGAGCAGTACTTC. This chain joins TRBV7-6 and TRBJ2-7; 9 bases map to TRBD1. The CDR3 length is 15 residues. The germline V gene encodes CDR1 SGHVS and CDR2 FNYEAQ. Unmatched junction bases numbered 9, after V lost 4 bases and J lost 5 bases.

CDR3 protein: CASSRSARETQYF. In DNA, the CDR3 is TGTGCCAGCAGCCGGAGCGCGCGGGAGACCCAGTACTTC. The chain joins TRBV7-2 to TRBJ2-5; D call uncertain. Germline assignment: CDR1 SGHTA and CDR2 FQGNSA. The V end lost 5 bases, the J end lost 5 bases, and 12 bases lay between the germline ends. The length of the CDR3 is 13 residues.

This clonotype was counted a few times. The chain carries TRBV20-1 and TRBJ1-2; D is unresolved. Germline CDR1 is DFQATT and CDR2 is SNEGSKA (reference sequence). Trimming left V 3 bases short and J 4 bases short, with 9 bases between. The CDR3 consists of 12 residues. The CDR3 region is CSASEQSYGYTF. In nucleotides, the CDR3 is TGCAGTGCTAGCGAGCAGAGCTATGGCTACACCTTC.

This clonotype has ten or more counts. The gene calls are TRBV7-6 and TRBJ1-6, with a tentative D call TRBD1 (6 bases). Trimming pared 5 bases from V and 0 bases from J, leaving 8 bases between. Germline values: CDR1 SGHVS, CDR2 FNYEAQ. There are 15 residues in the CDR3. The DNA of the CDR3 is TGTGCCAGCAGCGGGGGGCGCTCCTATAATTCACCCCTCCACTTT. This sequence encodes CASSGGRSYNSPLHF.

There are a few counts of this clonotype. J is TRBJ2-7 and V is TRBV2; the D is unclear. Germline V lookup: CDR1 SNHLY, CDR2 FYNNEI. This CDR3 comprises 14 residues. V lost 4 bases and J lost 0, with 10 bases in between. The CDR3 sequence: CASSGGSLSYEQYF. DNA of the CDR3: TGTGCCAGCAGTGGTGGCAGCCTCTCCTACGAGCAGTACTTC.

The sample holds a few counts of this clonotype. CDR3: CASSPLGGTYNEQFF. CDR3 in DNA: TGTGCCAGCAGTCCTTTAGGGGGCACCTACAATGAGCAGTTCTTC. The chain joins TRBV12-3 or TRBV12-4 to TRBJ2-1; 7 bases are shared with TRBD1. The CDR3 sequence is 15 residues long. V lost 5 bases, J lost 2 bases, and 6 bases stayed unmatched.

This clonotype has more than one count but fewer than ten. The chain joins TRBV5-6 to TRBJ2-1; 9 positions match TRBD2. The CDR3 length is 16 residues. Per germline, CDR1 SGHDT and CDR2 YYEEEE. J gave up 4 bases and V 4 bases, and 9 bases lay outside the gene matches. CDR3 sequence (DNA): TGTGCCAGCAGCCCGGCGCGGGGGGGTGCGTACAATGAGCAGTTCTTC. Translation gives CASSPARGGAYNEQFF.

This clonotype was observed at least ten times. The rearrangement uses TRBV7-2 and TRBJ2-1, with D hard to call. The CDR3 is 15 amino acids. Germline V CDR1 and CDR2: SGHTA, FQGNSA. V shed 5 bases and J shed 5 bases, with 16 bases lying between them. For the CDR3, the DNA is TGTGCCAGCAGCCCGAGCCTACAGACGGACAATGAGCAGTTCTTC. Protein product: CASSPSLQTDNEQFF.

This clonotype was observed a handful of times. The rearrangement joins TRBV5-1 to TRBJ2-5; no reliable D call. Germline-derived CDR1 and CDR2 are SGHRS and YFSETQ. The CDR3 has 14 amino acids. V gave up 1 base and J gave up 0 bases, with 7 bases separating them. The CDR3 DNA is TGCGCCAGCAGCTTGATCGGTGACCAAGAGACCCAGTACTTC. This codes for CASSLIGDQETQYF.

This clonotype was seen many times. CDR3 loop: CAWSAGPGLNTEAFF. CDR3 nucleotide sequence: TGTGCCTGGAGTGCCGGACCAGGCCTGAACACTGAAGCTTTCTTT. The chain recombines TRBV30 with TRBJ1-1, with D unclear. Germline values: CDR1 GTSNPN, CDR2 SVGIG (reference sequence). The CDR3 is 15 residues long. Trimming shortened V by 1 base and J by 0 bases, and 12 bases separated the two germline ends.

V and J are TRBV10-3 and TRBJ2-4; 12 nucleotides match TRBD2. V was clipped by 5 bases and J by 5 bases; unmatched bases: 4. The V gene's germline CDR1 is ENHRY and CDR2 SYGVKD. The CDR3 extends over 15 amino acids. The DNA of the CDR3 is TGTGCCATCAGTCCTAGCGGGGGGGCGCAAAACATTCAGTACTTC. Protein sequence: CAISPSGGAQNIQYF.

This clonotype was observed a few times. The chain joins TRBV6-6 to TRBJ1-1; no definite D call. The CDR3 runs to 15 residues. Germline CDR1 is MNHNY and CDR2 is SVGAGI (reference sequence). Trimming shortened V by 0 bases and J by 6 bases, and 14 bases separated the two germline ends. CDR3 residues: CASSYSLGGLAEAFF. The DNA of the CDR3 is TGTGCCAGCAGTTACTCGTTAGGAGGGCTGGCTGAAGCTTTCTTT.

This sequence joins TRBV25-1 and TRBJ1-1; the D is unclear. Trimming stripped 4 bases from V and 0 bases from J, with 12 bases between. Looked up from germline, CDR1 is MGHDK and CDR2 is SYGVNS. This CDR3 has 15 residues. In nucleotides, the CDR3 is TGTGCCAGCAGTGCCCCCCGCGGCATGAACACTGAAGCTTTCTTT. It is translated as CASSAPRGMNTEAFF.

This sequence joins TRBV6-2 or TRBV6-3 and TRBJ1-1; 8 positions match TRBD1. The germline V gene encodes CDR1 MNHEY and CDR2 SVGEGT. V lost 6 bases, J lost 0 bases, and 9 bases stayed unmatched. The CDR3 totals 16 residues. The CDR3 DNA sequence: TGTGCCAGCAGCATCCGAGGACAGGGCATGAACACTGAAGCTTTCTTT. This encodes CASSIRGQGMNTEAFF.

This clonotype has only a few counts. This chain links TRBV10-3 with TRBJ2-7; maybe TRBD1 (5 bases). V was pared by 2 bases and J by 2 bases, with 16 bases between. Germline loops: CDR1 ENHRY, CDR2 SYGVKD. The CDR3 consists of 16 residues. The chain's CDR3 is CAISEERTPWPYEQYF. CDR3 coding DNA: TGTGCCATCAGTGAGGAGAGGACACCCTGGCCCTACGAGCAGTACTTC.

Many counts were recorded for this clonotype. V usage is TRBV13 and J usage is TRBJ2-5; D is perhaps TRBD1 (5 bases). The germline V gene has CDR1 PRHDT and CDR2 FYEKMQ (reference sequence). V was shortened by 2 bases and J by 1 base, with 14 bases between the two germline ends. The CDR3 sequence is 16 residues long. CDR3 loop: CASSLTAGQFQETQYF. Here the CDR3 DNA reads TGTGCCAGCAGCTTAACGGCAGGGCAATTCCAAGAGACCCAGTACTTC.

The genes are TRBV5-1 and TRBJ1-1; D perhaps matches TRBD1 (6 bases). The germline CDR1 and CDR2 sequences are SGHRS and YFSETQ. This CDR3 comprises 14 residues. Trimming stripped 0 bases from V and 4 bases from J, with 10 bases between. This CDR3 is CASSLAGQSTEAFF. CDR3 DNA: TGCGCCAGCAGCTTGGCCGGACAGAGCACTGAAGCTTTCTTT.

The chain employs TRBV19 and TRBJ2-1, with 10 bases that match TRBD2. Germline values: CDR1 LNHDA, CDR2 SQIVND (reference sequence). J lost 9 bases, V lost 3 bases, and 5 bases had no gene match. This CDR3 is built from 14 residues. The CDR3 loop reads CASSMSGGAPEQFF. Here the CDR3 DNA reads TGTGCCAGTAGTATGAGCGGGGGGGCCCCTGAGCAGTTCTTC.

The chain combines TRBV29-1 with TRBJ2-1; weak D call: TRBD1 (6 bases). The CDR3 is 14 amino acids. CDR1 and CDR2 (germline): SQVTM, ANQGSEA. V shed 6 bases and J shed 1 base, with 13 bases lying between them. The DNA for the CDR3 is TGCAGCGTCCAATTGACAGGTTCCTACAATGAGCAGTTCTTC. As protein: CSVQLTGSYNEQFF.

The chain is built from TRBV7-2 and TRBJ2-2; D gene unclear. Germline lookup yields CDR1 SGHTA and CDR2 FQGNSA. The CDR3 extends over 15 amino acids. Trimming took 5 bases from V and 0 from J, leaving 10 bases between them. The CDR3 is CASSPGRANTGELFF. As DNA, the CDR3 is TGTGCCAGCAGCCCCGGACGGGCGAACACCGGGGAGCTGTTTTTT. Supplemented by reference TRBV7-2 and TRBJ2-2, the full variable domain reads GAGVSQSPSNKVTEKGKDVELRCDPISGHTALYWYRQSLGQGLEFLIYFQGNSAPDKSGLPSDRFSAERTGGSVSTLTIQRTQQEDSAVYLCASSPGRANTGELFFGEGSRLTVL.

Written as DNA, the CDR3 is TGTGCCAGCAGTCCTTCAGCTAACTATGGCTACACCTTC. It is translated as CASSPSANYGYTF. J is TRBJ1-2 and V is TRBV2; D uncertain. The CDR3 extends over 13 amino acids. Deletions cut 5 bases from V and 0 bases from J, with 7 bases between. The V gene's germline CDR1 is SNHLY and CDR2 FYNNEI.